The sequence of this T cell receptor beta chain was determined in a study of radiation and T cells in renal cell carcinoma. The sample's treatment: 15 Gy SBRT to primary tumor, nephrectomy 4 weeks later. Nephrectomy followed 15 Gy stereotactic body radiation by 4 weeks. Clones were read by immunoSEQ multiplex PCR, and TCRdb kept only the in-frame ones, dropping some. The data show around 4,600 clones, more than 55% seen once. The receptor was isolated from a woman aged 60-75 years with renal cell carcinoma. This material consisted of tumor tissue, taken from a patient whose treatment included radiotherapy and nephrectomy.

The CDR3 coding sequence is TGTGCCAGCAGCCTTGGCAAGGGGACCGAACATCAGCCCCAGCATTTT. It is translated as CASSLGKGTEHQPQHF. This sequence joins TRBV12-1 and TRBJ1-5. TRBV12-1 is noted as a pseudogene. The length of the CDR3 is 16 residues.